What follows are 10 T cell receptor beta chains derived from one specimen sequenced in a study of blood T cell repertoires in COVID-19. Produced via immunoSEQ multiplex PCR; TCRdb's table is partial and in-frame only. The sample has 150,000 to 200,000 clones; 75% to 90% are singletons. Sequencing was done on a sample of PBMCs or T cells enriched from blood (not recorded which). Every receptor here comes from a woman aged 60-70 years who had recovered from COVID-19.

The chain is built from TRBV7-3 and TRBJ2-3, with D maybe TRBD2 (6 bases). The CDR3 consists of 15 residues. Trimming took off 0 bases at V and 7 bases at J, with 14 bases between the two ends. CDR1 SGHTA and CDR2 FQGTGA come from the germline V gene. The CDR3: CASSLTGGPTYTQYF. The CDR3, as DNA: TGTGCCAGCAGCTTAACCGGGGGACCTACGTATACGCAGTATTTT.

The chain uses TRBV23-1 and TRBJ1-2; the match to TRBD1 covers 8 bases. TRBV23-1 is marked as an open reading frame, function uncertain. CDR3 length: 14 amino acids. Germline trimming cut 0 bases from V and 5 bases from J; bases unmatched to any gene: 2. CDR3 protein: CASSQSGQEYGYTF. CDR3 DNA: TGCGCCAGCAGTCAATCGGGACAGGAATATGGCTACACCTTC.

This clone is medium-sized within its sample. This chain joins TRBV15 and TRBJ2-7; D ambiguous. Trimming removed 1 base at V and 5 bases at J, with 12 bases between. This CDR3 region has 14 residues. The germline V gene has CDR1 LNHNV and CDR2 YYDKDF (reference sequence). Here the CDR3 reads CATSRVAERDEQYF. The CDR3 nucleotides are TGTGCCACCAGCAGAGTGGCAGAGCGAGACGAGCAGTACTTC.

This rearrangement joins TRBV11-2 to TRBJ1-1; the D is unclear. V lost 7 bases, J lost 4 bases, and 13 bases lay in between. CDR1 is SGHAT, CDR2 FQNNGV, per germline. This CDR3 is 13 amino acids long. The chain's CDR3 is CASTSWRGTEAFF. CDR3 bases: TGTGCCAGCACCTCTTGGAGAGGCACTGAAGCTTTCTTT.

The V gene is TRBV5-1, the J gene TRBJ2-3; 8 bases are a match to TRBD2. V gave up 1 base and J gave up 4 bases; unmatched junction bases: 8. Germline lookup yields CDR1 SGHRS and CDR2 YFSETQ. The CDR3 runs 16 residues. CDR3 loop: CASSLSSGGPADTQYF. DNA of the CDR3: TGCGCCAGCAGCTTGTCATCGGGAGGGCCGGCAGATACGCAGTATTTT.

The rearrangement links TRBV27 to TRBJ2-6, with 10 bases lining up with TRBD1. The junction had 8 bases not matched to a gene; V was cut back by 7 bases and J by 2 bases. CDR1 MNHEY and CDR2 SMNVEV come from the germline V gene (reference sequence). The CDR3 totals 17 residues. This chain's CDR3 is CASTLTGQGAGANVLTF. CDR3 coding DNA: TGTGCCAGCACCCTCACTGGACAGGGGGCTGGGGCCAACGTCCTGACTTTC.

CDR3 DNA: TGTGCCAGCAGCTTTAGTTATTCCGGTCCCTACGAGCAGTACTTC. It specifies CASSFSYSGPYEQYF. The chain couples TRBV7-2 to TRBJ2-7; D is undetermined. Trimming pared 3 bases from V and 2 bases from J, leaving 14 bases between. Looked up from germline, CDR1 is SGHTA and CDR2 is FQGNSA. The CDR3 has 15 residues.

This rearrangement joins TRBV7-3 to TRBJ2-1; 7 bases line up with TRBD2. V gave up 5 bases and J gave up 3 bases; unmatched junction bases: 1. Germline V gene lookup returns CDR1 SGHTA and CDR2 FQGTGA. The CDR3 spans 13 residues. This chain's CDR3 is CASSPGGYNEQFF. The CDR3 DNA is TGTGCCAGCAGCCCGGGGGGCTACAATGAGCAGTTCTTC.

This chain uses TRBV6-1 with TRBJ1-5, with a tentative D call TRBD1 (5 bases). The germline gives CDR1 MNHNS, CDR2 SASEGT. The CDR3 has 14 amino acids. V lost 2 bases and J lost 4, with 9 bases in between. This chain's CDR3 is CASSEQGGNQPQHF. The DNA for the CDR3 is TGTGCCAGCAGTGAACAGGGAGGAAATCAGCCCCAGCATTTT.

As regards this clone: At one of its ends the junction is not consistent with the germline gene, which may arise from a read error. The rearrangement joins TRBV7-7 to TRBJ2-5; possible D gene TRBD2, 5 bases. The CDR3 covers 16 residues. CDR1 and CDR2 (germline): SSHAT, FNYEAQ (reference sequence). The chain's CDR3 is CASSLGRGVAQETQYF. The CDR3, as DNA: TGTGCTAGCAGCTTAGGACGGGGTGTGGCACAAGAGACCCAGTACTTC.